This T cell receptor beta chain was obtained from a study of vaccination effects on CD4 cells after COVID-19. TCRdb's table, derived via immunoSEQ multiplex PCR, lists solely in-frame clones and lacks some. This table has some 77,000 clones, around 76% appearing once. Remarks on this clone: What it binds is not known.

ViraFEST used viral peptide pools to expand antigen-specific CD4+ T cells before sequencing. When 10 to 11 days of culture had elapsed, CD4+ T cells were isolated. The healthy vaccine recipients, who had no prior SARS-CoV-2 infection, showed negative nucleocapsid antibodies. Around 2.1 million PBMC per well were cultured with 9 to 10 IU/ml IL-2 and about 10 ug/ml peptides. Replacing half the medium with IL-2 medium was done on days 3 and 7. The CDR3 covers 17 residues. Germline V gene sequence: CDR1 SGHTA, CDR2 FQGTGA. V was pared by 6 bases and J by 0 bases, with 10 bases of the junction left unmatched.

This clonotype was sampled from a human donor who received a COVID-19 vaccine. The sequences come from CD4+ T cells from PBMCs cultured with HCoV-OC43 spike peptides, collected before COVID-19 vaccination. Sample subset: HCoV-OC43 spike overlapping peptide pool stimulation. The rearrangement joins TRBV7-3 to TRBJ2-3; 9 bases are shared with TRBD2. The CDR3 DNA follows: TGTGCCAGCAGGTACATCCCCCTAGCGGGGAGCACAGATACGCAGTATTTT. Translation: CASRYIPLAGSTDTQYF.